One and the same sample provided the 22 T cell receptor beta chains below, sequenced in a study of cytomegalovirus exposure and HLA in healthy donors. Primers: 60 Vbeta forward and 13 Jbeta reverse. Some clones are missing from TCRdb's copy, which holds only in-frame ones; the method was immunoSEQ multiplex PCR. The repertoire has about 200,000 clones, almost 80% of them found once; the top ten carry 3% to 4%. Sequenced material: PBMCs. These receptors all come from a male donor in good health and CMV-seronegative.

The gene calls are TRBV15 and TRBJ1-4; D uncertain. The V and J ends lost 4 bases and 10 bases respectively, with 16 bases between them. Germline V gene sequence: CDR1 LNHNV, CDR2 YYDKDF (reference sequence). The CDR3 runs 14 residues. CDR3 in DNA: TGTGCCACCAGCACCGAACTCCAGGTCGGAAAACTGTTTTTT. As protein: CATSTELQVGKLFF.

This chain connects TRBV19 to TRBJ2-4; D is possibly TRBD2 (6 bases). The CDR3 runs to 15 residues. V lost 4 bases and J lost 0, with 10 bases in between. CDR1 is LNHDA and CDR2 is SQIVND in the germline V gene (reference sequence). Here the CDR3 reads CASSRRGIAKNIQYF. CDR3 DNA sequence: TGTGCCAGTAGTAGACGGGGGATAGCCAAAAACATTCAGTACTTC.

This clone was observed once. V gene TRBV14 combines with J gene TRBJ2-6, with D unclear. Germline CDR1 SGHDN, CDR2 FVKESK. Deletions cut 5 bases from V and 2 bases from J, with 13 bases between. The CDR3 is 16 residues long. CDR3 DNA sequence: TGTGCCAGCAGCGCGCGGTGGCCCCCTGGGGCCAACGTCCTGACTTTC. Its translation: CASSARWPPGANVLTF.

Only one count was recorded for this clone. The chain carries TRBV27 and TRBJ2-7; 7 bases match TRBD2. V was clipped by 2 bases and J by 5 bases; unmatched bases: 12. From germline, CDR1 is MNHEY and CDR2 SMNVEV (reference sequence). The CDR3 is 16 residues long. This CDR3 reads CASSLQASGSYDEQYF. The CDR3 nucleotides read TGTGCCAGCAGTTTACAGGCTAGCGGCAGTTATGACGAGCAGTACTTC.

This clone was observed a handful of times. The gene calls are TRBV29-1 and TRBJ1-1; no firm D call. The V end was cut by 4 bases, the J end by 1 base, with 7 bases between. In germline, CDR1 is SQVTM, CDR2 ANQGSEA. CDR3 length equals 12 residues. The CDR3 loop is CSVVPGNTEAFF. The CDR3 DNA is TGCAGCGTTGTGCCGGGGAACACTGAAGCTTTCTTT. Full variable domain (outside the CDR3, taken from reference TRBV29-1 and TRBJ1-1): SAVISQKPSRDICQRGTSLTIQCQVDSQVTMMFWYRQQPGQSLTLIATANQGSEATYESGFVIDKFPISRPNLTFSTLTVSNMSPEDSSIYLCSVVPGNTEAFFGQGTRLTVV.

This sequence joins TRBV9 and TRBJ1-1; maybe TRBD1 (6 bases). The ends were cut back, 4 bases at V and 4 bases at J, with 14 bases in the middle. This CDR3 contains 14 residues. The germline V gene has CDR1 SGDLS and CDR2 YYNGEE. The CDR3 DNA follows: TGTGCCAGCAGCCCCAGGGGTGGGGGCACTGAAGCTTTCTTT. Amino acid sequence: CASSPRGGGTEAFF.

This chain uses TRBV18 with TRBJ2-3, with TRBD2 matching over 9 bases. Germline V lookup: CDR1 KGHSH, CDR2 LQKENI. The CDR3 has 15 amino acids. Trimming removed 1 base from V and 3 bases from J; junction bases left unmatched: 2. CDR3 residues: CASSPRTSVTDTQYF. The CDR3 bases are TGTGCCAGCTCACCACGGACTAGCGTGACAGATACGCAGTATTTT.

Details on this clone: Germline is not matched at one junction end, which may reflect a read error. This chain uses TRBV7-7 with TRBJ2-1; TRBD2 agrees at 9 bases. The CDR3 spans 16 residues. Looked up from germline, CDR1 is SSHAT and CDR2 is FNYEAQ (reference sequence). CDR3 bases: TGTGCTAGCAGCTTATCAGGAGCGGGAGGTTTGGATGAGCAGTTCTTC. It translates to CASSLSGAGGLDEQFF.

In this sample, this clone turned up once. Other DNA sequences from this sample encode an identical CDR3 as well. The chain uses TRBV7-2 and TRBJ1-1; D is perhaps TRBD1 (5 bases). V was clipped by 1 base and J by 4 bases, with 7 bases between them. The CDR3 totals 13 residues. Germline lookup yields CDR1 SGHTA and CDR2 FQGNSA. The CDR3, as DNA: TGTGCCAGCAGCTTAGGCAGGGTCACTGAAGCTTTCTTT. Encoded protein: CASSLGRVTEAFF.

The chain is built from TRBV20-1 and TRBJ2-1; perhaps TRBD2 as D (5 bases). CDR1 and CDR2 from the germline V gene are DFQATT and SNEGSKA (reference sequence). The CDR3 spans 11 residues. V was pared by 5 bases and J by 7 bases, with 9 bases between. The CDR3 protein is CSAFWENEQFF. The CDR3 DNA follows: TGCAGTGCTTTTTGGGAGAATGAGCAGTTCTTC.

The J gene is TRBJ2-3, the V gene TRBV10-3; 7 nucleotides agree with TRBD2. This CDR3 region has 12 residues. Trimming removed 11 bases from V and 3 bases from J; junction bases left unmatched: 5. CDR1 and CDR2 from the germline V gene are ENHRY and SYGVKD. CDR3 amino acids: CASKRETDTQYF. The CDR3 nucleotides read TGTGCCTCTAAGCGGGAAACAGATACGCAGTATTTT.

The chain combines TRBV28 with TRBJ2-7; 9 bases are shared with TRBD1. CDR3 length equals 14 residues. Germline CDR1 is MDHEN and CDR2 is SYDVKM. J was trimmed by 0 bases and V by 5 bases; bases with no gene match: 2. The CDR3 loop reads CASSETGGSYEQYF. CDR3 coding DNA: TGTGCCAGCAGTGAGACAGGGGGCTCCTACGAGCAGTACTTC.

V gene TRBV7-6 combines with J gene TRBJ2-1; 13 bases agree with TRBD2. Looked up from germline, CDR1 is SGHVS and CDR2 is FNYEAQ. V shed 1 base and J 3 bases; nucleotides not matched to a gene: 3. The CDR3 runs to 17 residues. The CDR3 nucleotides are TGTGCCAGCAGCTTAGGGGGGACTAGCGGGATCTACAATGAGCAGTTCTTC. Its protein is CASSLGGTSGIYNEQFF.

The chain recombines TRBV6-5 with TRBJ2-3, with 8 bases identical to TRBD1. The ends lost 7 bases at V and 6 bases at J; junction bases unmatched: 6. The germline V gene encodes CDR1 MNHEY and CDR2 SVGAGI. CDR3 size: 13 residues. The DNA for the CDR3 is TGTGCCAGCACGCAGGGGGCGTTGGATACGCAGTATTTT. It codes for CASTQGALDTQYF.

The chain links TRBV2 to TRBJ2-3; 13 nucleotides align to TRBD2. The CDR3 spans 19 residues. The J segment lost 3 bases and the V segment lost 6 bases, leaving 15 bases of the junction unmatched. Germline V gene sequence: CDR1 SNHLY, CDR2 FYNNEI. The CDR3 sequence: CASSDRHPGTSGTTDTQYF. As DNA, the CDR3 is TGTGCCAGCAGCGATCGACATCCCGGGACTAGCGGGACGACAGATACGCAGTATTTT.

This clone was observed a single time. This chain connects TRBV5-1 to TRBJ2-5, with TRBD1 matching over 11 bases. Germline assignment: CDR1 SGHRS and CDR2 YFSETQ. V lost 2 bases to trimming and J lost 5 bases; unmatched junction nucleotides: 5. CDR3 size: 15 residues. The CDR3 coding sequence is TGCGCCAGCAGCTTTGGGACAGGGGGTCTGGAGACCCAGTACTTC. It codes for CASSFGTGGLETQYF.

The V gene is TRBV9, the J gene TRBJ2-1; D possibly corresponds to TRBD1 (6 bases). Trimming left V 3 bases short and J 6 bases short, with 19 bases between. Germline CDR1 reads SGDLS; CDR2 reads YYNGEE. The length of the CDR3 is 16 residues. DNA for the CDR3: TGTGCCAGCAGCGCCCTTCATAGGGGGAAGGGCAATGAGCAGTTCTTC. Translated, it gives CASSALHRGKGNEQFF.

This rearrangement joins TRBV6-1 to TRBJ1-5; the match to TRBD1 covers 7 bases. There are 16 residues in the CDR3. Germline CDR1 and CDR2: MNHNS and SASEGT. V lost 1 base to trimming and J lost 5 bases; unmatched junction nucleotides: 8. Written as DNA, the CDR3 is TGTGCCAGCAGTGAAGAGAGAGCAGGGGGATATCAGCCCCAGCATTTT. Protein: CASSEERAGGYQPQHF.

The J gene is TRBJ2-7, the V gene TRBV11-2; 8 bases fit TRBD2. Germline loops: CDR1 SGHAT, CDR2 FQNNGV. The CDR3 is made up of 17 amino acids. V lost 2 bases and J lost 0; bases outside the gene matches: 9. The DNA of the CDR3 is TGTGCCAGCAGCTTACGAGTGTTGGCGGGAGGCTCCTACGAGCAGTACTTC. It encodes CASSLRVLAGGSYEQYF. Supplemented by reference TRBV11-2 and TRBJ2-7, the full variable domain reads EAGVAQSPRYKIIEKRQSVAFWCNPISGHATLYWYQQILGQGPKLLIQFQNNGVVDDSQLPKDRFSAERLKGVDSTLKIQPAKLEDSAVYLCASSLRVLAGGSYEQYFGPGTRLTVT.

This CDR3 is CASSLGETGGYEQYF. The CDR3, as DNA: TGTGCCAGCAGCTTGGGCGAGACAGGGGGGTACGAGCAGTACTTC. The rearrangement uses TRBV5-6 and TRBJ2-7; 9 bases are a match to TRBD1. Germline V CDR1 and CDR2: SGHDT, YYEEEE. The CDR3 extends over 15 amino acids. J was trimmed by 4 bases and V by 0 bases; bases with no gene match: 5.

V and J are TRBV5-1 and TRBJ2-5; 7 bases fit TRBD2. The J segment lost 4 bases and the V segment lost 5 bases, leaving 14 bases of the junction unmatched. CDR3 length equals 16 residues. Germline CDR1 SGHRS, CDR2 YFSETQ. The CDR3 protein is CASSTLAGRGRETQYF. The CDR3 DNA reads as TGCGCCAGCAGTACCTTAGCAGGGAGGGGAAGAGAGACCCAGTACTTC.

The chain has TRBV9 and TRBJ1-1, with TRBD1 matching 7 bases. Germline values: CDR1 SGDLS, CDR2 YYNGEE. The CDR3 is made up of 17 amino acids. The junction had 11 bases not matched to a gene; V was cut back by 3 bases and J by 0 bases. CDR3 region: CASSATGQSFMNTEAFF. CDR3 nucleotides: TGTGCCAGCAGCGCCACGGGACAGAGCTTCATGAACACTGAAGCTTTCTTT.